This entry features one TCR beta chain sequence. Its antigen is currently unknown. In germline, CDR1 is SGHRS, CDR2 YFSETQ. The CDR3 is 14 amino acids. The ends lost 5 bases at V and 6 bases at J; junction bases unmatched: 6. The data belong to a study of prognosis after radiotherapy for stage I lung cancer. Study summary: Fourteen of the patients were found to have newly diagnosed primary stage I lung tumors, and four to six were living with oligometastatic NSCLC after surgical resection of the primary tumor. Regarding the study as a whole: Once stereotactic body radiation therapy had been given, unique TCR clone counts fell, with a median of around 10,000 versus 6,900.

With two time points in the design, about 5.8 milliliters of peripheral blood were drawn at each one. Genomic DNA served as the source from which two-round multiplex PCR generated TCR beta CDR3 amplicons. Primers targeting each individual TRBV and TRBJ gene were applied in first-round PCR. One entry per CDR3 protein, called by TCRdb with MiXCR from the multiplex PCR reads. The sample lists roughly 30,000 distinct CDR3 sequences; about 40% were seen once. Here the sequenced sample was PBMCs, taken before or after stereotactic body radiation therapy (not recorded which). This rearrangement joins TRBV5-1 to TRBJ2-2; 8 bases are shared with TRBD2. The TCR originated in a donor over 45 with non-small cell lung cancer. The CDR3, as DNA: TGCGCCAGCAGTTACGGAGCGGGAGCCGGGGAGCTGTTTTTT. Its translation: CASSYGAGAGELFF.